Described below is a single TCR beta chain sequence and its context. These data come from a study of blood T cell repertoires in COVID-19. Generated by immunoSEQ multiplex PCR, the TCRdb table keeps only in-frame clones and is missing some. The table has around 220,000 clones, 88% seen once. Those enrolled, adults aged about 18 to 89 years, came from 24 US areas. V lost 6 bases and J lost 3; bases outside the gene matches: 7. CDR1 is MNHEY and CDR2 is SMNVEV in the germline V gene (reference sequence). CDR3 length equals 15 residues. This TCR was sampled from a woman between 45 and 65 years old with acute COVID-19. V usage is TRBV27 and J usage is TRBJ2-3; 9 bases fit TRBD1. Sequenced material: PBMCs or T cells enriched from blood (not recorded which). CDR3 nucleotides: TGTGCCAGCAGAGACCTACAGGGGGCTACAGATACGCAGTATTTT. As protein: CASRDLQGATDTQYF.